A selection of T cell receptor beta chains follows, all from one sample in a study of cytomegalovirus exposure and HLA in healthy donors. Generated by immunoSEQ multiplex PCR, the TCRdb table keeps only in-frame clones and is missing some. Of about 78,000 clones in the sample, about 96% were seen once. The sequencing sample was made of PBMCs. The receptor set was obtained from a man between 18 and 35 years old in good health and CMV-seropositive. Each CDR3 is given with its conserved first and last residue. A D gene is named only where the DNA matches it firmly. The size of a clone is reported for some rows only, either as once, few or many, or as a class for expanded clones.

abundance	v_gene	j_gene	d_gene	CDR3aa	CDR3nt
NA	TRBV30	TRBJ1-4	TRBD1	CAWSVRGRTNEKLFF	TGTGCCTGGAGTGTCAGGGGGCGAACTAATGAAAAACTGTTTTTT
NA	TRBV6-1	TRBJ2-7	TRBD2	CASNRAGGRYEQYF	TGTGCCAGCAATCGGGCGGGAGGACGCTACGAGCAGTACTTC
NA	TRBV18	TRBJ1-2	NA	CASSADEIARYTF	TGTGCCAGCTCAGCGGACGAGATAGCGCGCTACACCTTC
few	TRBV30	TRBJ2-3	TRBD2	CACYLGLAYSSTDTQYF	TGTGCCTGCTACCTGGGACTAGCGTACTCTAGCACAGATACGCAGTATTTT
NA	TRBV5-4	TRBJ2-7	TRBD2	CASSRTRLAGVDEQYF	TGTGCCAGCAGCCGGACAAGACTAGCGGGAGTTGACGAGCAGTACTTC
NA	TRBV6-9	TRBJ1-2	TRBD1	CASSKTPGQLHYGYTF	TGTGCCAGCTCCAAAACCCCGGGACAGCTGCACTATGGCTACACCTTC
NA	TRBV9	TRBJ2-1	TRBD2	CASSVDSGPYNEQFF	TGTGCCAGCAGCGTCGATAGCGGGCCTTACAATGAGCAGTTCTTC
NA	TRBV28	TRBJ1-1	NA	CASSLGAGAVGTEAFF	TGTGCCAGCAGTTTGGGGGCAGGGGCCGTGGGCACTGAAGCTTTCTTT
NA	TRBV6-1	TRBJ2-7	NA	CASRKSTASSYEQYF	TGTGCCAGCAGAAAGAGTACAGCCAGCTCCTACGAGCAGTACTTC
NA	TRBV9	TRBJ2-7	NA	CASSVSGDTYEQYF	TGTGCCAGCAGCGTAAGCGGGGACACCTACGAGCAGTACTTC
NA	TRBV30	TRBJ1-1	NA	CAWSVRGLLHPMNTEAFF	TGTGCCTGGAGTGTACGAGGACTTCTACACCCCATGAACACTGAAGCTTTCTTT
once	TRBV2	TRBJ2-7	TRBD1	CASSTPRDRRAYEQYF	TGTGCCAGCAGTACCCCCCGGGACAGAAGAGCCTACGAGCAGTACTTC
NA	TRBV4-1	TRBJ2-7	TRBD2	CASSQDGELAGGPLDEQYF	TGCGCCAGCAGCCAAGACGGAGAACTAGCGGGAGGGCCTCTCGACGAGCAGTACTTC
NA	TRBV6-1	TRBJ2-7	TRBD1	CASSQGDTNYEQYF	TGTGCCAGCAGCCAGGGGGACACCAACTACGAGCAGTACTTC
NA	TRBV9	TRBJ2-5	TRBD1	CASSGRQGIQETQYF	TGTGCCAGCAGCGGACGACAGGGGATACAAGAGACCCAGTACTTC
NA	TRBV14	TRBJ2-1	TRBD2	CASSHRLAARPYNEQFF	TGTGCCAGCAGCCACCGACTAGCAGCCCGACCCTACAATGAGCAGTTCTTC
NA	TRBV7-3	TRBJ2-1	TRBD2	CASSEGITGGIGNEQFF	TGTGCCAGCAGCGAGGGTATCACGGGGGGGATTGGCAATGAGCAGTTCTTC
NA	TRBV5-1	TRBJ2-1	NA	CASSLSGEQFF	TGCGCCAGCAGCTTGTCCGGTGAGCAGTTCTTC
NA	TRBV4-1	TRBJ2-1	NA	CASSPTLFTGPYNEQFF	TGCGCCAGCAGCCCCACACTATTTACAGGTCCCTACAATGAGCAGTTCTTC
NA	TRBV5-6	TRBJ2-1	TRBD2	CASSLASGGRAHEQFF	TGTGCCAGCAGCTTGGCTTCGGGCGGGAGGGCCCATGAGCAGTTCTTC
once	TRBV4-1	TRBJ2-2	NA	CASSQDEERDTGELFF	TGCGCCAGCAGCCAAGATGAAGAGAGGGACACCGGGGAGCTGTTTTTT
once	TRBV10-3	TRBJ2-3	NA	CAISEEAPGDTQYF	TGTGCCATCAGTGAGGAAGCCCCCGGGGATACGCAGTATTTT
NA	TRBV7-6	TRBJ2-7	TRBD2	CASSLLRLAGGEQYF	TGTGCCAGCAGCTTACTCCGACTAGCGGGAGGCGAGCAGTACTTC
NA	TRBV10-3	TRBJ2-7	TRBD1	CAISGGGQGPWSQYF	TGTGCCATCAGCGGAGGCGGACAGGGCCCCTGGTCCCAGTACTTC
NA	TRBV10-1	TRBJ1-5	TRBD1	CASRNRGSQPQHF	TGCGCCAGCAGGAACAGGGGGAGTCAGCCCCAGCATTTT
NA	TRBV11-2	TRBJ2-7	TRBD2	CASSSLAGGYEQYF	TGTGCCAGCAGCTCACTAGCGGGAGGTTACGAGCAGTACTTC
NA	TRBV7-2	TRBJ1-2	TRBD1	CASSSGTGKSYGYTF	TGTGCCAGCAGCAGCGGGACAGGCAAGTCATATGGCTACACCTTC
NA	TRBV2	TRBJ1-5	TRBD1	CASSVRLRIGQGEHQPQHF	TGTGCCAGCAGTGTACGGCTACGGATTGGACAGGGGGAGCATCAGCCCCAGCATTTT
once	TRBV19	TRBJ2-2	TRBD2	CASSIQREVTGELFF	TGTGCCAGTAGTATCCAGCGGGAGGTGACCGGGGAGCTGTTTTTT
NA	TRBV5-1	TRBJ2-2	NA	CASEEAGELFF	TGCGCCAGCGAGGAGGCCGGGGAGCTGTTTTTT
once	TRBV6-1	TRBJ2-7	NA	CASRDSGGTTTRQYF	TGTGCCAGCAGGGACTCGGGCGGGACGACGACTCGGCAGTACTTC
NA	TRBV11-2	TRBJ2-5	NA	CASSPTGEGQETQYF	TGTGCCAGCAGCCCGACAGGGGAGGGCCAAGAGACCCAGTACTTC
NA	TRBV19	TRBJ2-3	TRBD1	CASSLRDRAYRDTQYF	TGTGCCAGTAGTCTACGGGACAGGGCCTATCGAGATACGCAGTATTTT
once	TRBV5-1	TRBJ2-1	TRBD2	CASSLASGRFNEQFF	TGCGCCAGCAGCTTGGCTAGCGGGAGATTCAATGAGCAGTTCTTC
NA	TRBV6-6	TRBJ1-5	NA	CASSPPGGINQPQHF	TGTGCCAGCAGTCCTCCGGGGGGTATCAATCAGCCCCAGCATTTT
NA	TRBV19	TRBJ1-5	NA	CASSTDPTGSRKPQHF	TGTGCCAGTAGCACCGACCCAACAGGGTCTAGGAAGCCCCAGCATTTT
NA	TRBV6-4	TRBJ2-6	NA	CASTTTGAGANVLTF	TGTGCCAGCACTACGACCGGGGCTGGGGCCAACGTCCTGACTTTC
NA	TRBV9	TRBJ2-1	NA	CASSPRGNPSNEQFF	TGTGCCAGCAGTCCTCGGGGTAATCCTTCCAATGAGCAGTTCTTC
NA	TRBV29-1	TRBJ2-5	NA	CSVDRSGQQETQYF	TGCAGCGTTGATCGGTCTGGACAGCAAGAGACCCAGTACTTC
NA	TRBV28	TRBJ2-5	NA	CAGGKGGGVETQYF	TGTGCGGGGGGGAAGGGCGGGGGCGTAGAGACCCAGTACTTC
few	TRBV5-5	TRBJ2-7	NA	CASSPRTLTYEQYF	TGTGCCAGCAGTCCTCGGACTCTTACCTACGAGCAGTACTTC
NA	TRBV28	TRBJ1-4	TRBD1	CASRWGQGAGEKLFF	TGTGCCAGCAGATGGGGACAGGGGGCAGGTGAAAAACTGTTTTTT
NA	TRBV28	TRBJ1-5	TRBD1	CASSPRQGYQPQHF	TGTGCCAGCAGTCCTAGACAGGGCTATCAGCCCCAGCATTTT
NA	TRBV18	TRBJ2-5	TRBD2	CASSRNFGLAAQETQYF	TGTGCCAGCTCAAGGAACTTCGGACTAGCGGCGCAAGAGACCCAGTACTTC
NA	TRBV20-1	TRBJ1-1	NA	CSAGRVSEAFF	TGCAGTGCGGGCAGGGTTTCTGAAGCTTTCTTT
NA	TRBV4-2	TRBJ1-1	TRBD1	CASSQTGTGKGAFF	TGTGCCAGCAGCCAAACCGGGACAGGGAAAGGAGCTTTCTTT
NA	TRBV15	TRBJ2-7	TRBD1	CATSPQGQVYEQYF	TGTGCCACCAGCCCCCAGGGACAGGTCTACGAGCAGTACTTC
once	TRBV28	TRBJ2-7	TRBD2	CASSRGGINSYEQYF	TGTGCCAGCAGTCGGGGGGGGATAAACTCCTACGAGCAGTACTTC
NA	TRBV6-1	TRBJ2-3	TRBD2	CATLAGGPGDTQYF	TGTGCCACTCTAGCGGGAGGGCCAGGAGATACGCAGTATTTT
NA	TRBV6-1	TRBJ2-5	TRBD2	CATRALAGGRETQYF	TGTGCCACTCGCGCTCTAGCGGGAGGAAGAGAGACCCAGTACTTC
once	TRBV10-3	TRBJ1-1	TRBD1	CAIMGQGGTEAFF	TGTGCCATCATGGGACAGGGGGGCACTGAAGCTTTCTTT
NA	TRBV6-5	TRBJ2-1	NA	CASSYSFSSYNEQFF	TGTGCCAGCAGTTACTCTTTCAGCTCCTACAATGAGCAGTTCTTC
NA	TRBV28	TRBJ2-7	TRBD2	CASSSKVAGVLHEQYF	TGTGCCAGCAGTTCAAAGGTAGCGGGAGTACTCCACGAGCAGTACTTC
NA	TRBV12-5	TRBJ1-1	TRBD1	CASGLTGGLTEAFF	TGTGCTAGTGGACTAACAGGGGGCCTGACTGAAGCTTTCTTT
NA	TRBV15	TRBJ2-7	TRBD2	CATSRNPSGSNPYEQYF	TGTGCCACCAGCAGAAATCCTAGCGGGAGCAACCCCTACGAGCAGTACTTC
NA	TRBV4-1	TRBJ1-1	NA	CASSETGFYTEAFF	TGCGCCAGCAGCGAGACGGGATTTTACACTGAAGCTTTCTTT
NA	TRBV5-5	TRBJ2-3	TRBD2	CASSLSGTSGNTDTQYF	TGTGCCAGCAGCTTGTCCGGGACTAGCGGAAACACAGATACGCAGTATTTT